This TCR beta chain originates from a study of blood T cell repertoires in COVID-19. In the study overall: Material from acute and convalescent COVID-19 was sourced from the United States, Italy and Spain. PBMCs, B-cell-depleted T cells, or T cells provided the cDNA or gDNA that made up the material.

Clones were read by immunoSEQ multiplex PCR, and TCRdb kept only the in-frame ones, dropping some. The sample contains approximately 330,000 clones, roughly 90% of which appear only once. The V gene lost 3 bases and the J gene lost 3 bases, with 15 bases spanning the gap. The germline V gene has CDR1 LGHDT and CDR2 YNNKEL (reference sequence). The CDR3 is 16 amino acids. The source is a woman aged 50 to 65 with active or convalescent COVID-19. The chain carries TRBV3-1 (or the pseudogene TRBV3-2) and TRBJ2-1; tentatively, D is TRBD2 (6 bases). The source material was peripheral blood. The CDR3 sequence: CASSQALSGIYNEQFF. The CDR3 DNA sequence: TGTGCCAGCAGCCAGGCCCTTAGCGGAATCTACAATGAGCAGTTCTTC.